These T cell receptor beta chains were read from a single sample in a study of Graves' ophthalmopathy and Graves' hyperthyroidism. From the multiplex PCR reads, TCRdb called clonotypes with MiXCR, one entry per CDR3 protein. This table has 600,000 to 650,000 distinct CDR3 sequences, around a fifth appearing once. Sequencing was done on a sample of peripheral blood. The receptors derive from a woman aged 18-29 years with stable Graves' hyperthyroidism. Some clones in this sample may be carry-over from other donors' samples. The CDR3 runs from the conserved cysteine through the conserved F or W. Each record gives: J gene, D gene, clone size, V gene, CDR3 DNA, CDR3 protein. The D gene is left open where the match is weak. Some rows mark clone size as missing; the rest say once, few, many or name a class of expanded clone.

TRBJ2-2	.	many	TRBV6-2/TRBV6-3	TGTGCCAGCAAGGACGGGAATCACACCGGGGAGCTGTTTTTT	CASKDGNHTGELFF
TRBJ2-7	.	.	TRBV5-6	TGTGCCAGCAGCTTGGAAGGGTATGCTGGGTACGAGCAGTACTTC	CASSLEGYAGYEQYF
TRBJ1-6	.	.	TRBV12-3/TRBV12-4	TGTGCCAGCAACTCCGATAGAATTCCTCAGGGGAGACCCTATAATTCACCCCTCCACTTT	CASNSDRIPQGRPYNSPLHF
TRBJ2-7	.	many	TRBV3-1	TGTGCCAGCAGCCAAGGGCTAGCCGTAGCCTACGAGCAGTACTTC	CASSQGLAVAYEQYF
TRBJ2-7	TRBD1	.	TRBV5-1	TGCGCCAGCAGCTGGGACAGGGCAGGCGAGCAGTACTTC	CASSWDRAGEQYF
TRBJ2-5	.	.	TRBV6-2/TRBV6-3	TGTGCCAGCAGGTGGGGTGGGGGAGCGGAGACCCAGTACTTC	CASRWGGGAETQYF
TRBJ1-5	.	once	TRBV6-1	TGTGCCAGCGCCGGGGGTCTGTACCTTTATAGCAATCAGCCCCAGCATTTT	CASAGGLYLYSNQPQHF
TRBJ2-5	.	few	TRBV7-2	TGTGCCAGCAGCTTAGAGGTCCTTACAGAGACCCAGTACTTC	CASSLEVLTETQYF
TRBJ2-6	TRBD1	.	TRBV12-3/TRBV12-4	TGTGCCAGCAGTCCGGAGACAGGGGAAGGGGCCAACGTCCTGACTTTC	CASSPETGEGANVLTF
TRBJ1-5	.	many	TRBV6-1	TGTGCCAGCAGTGAAGTTGAGCCCCAGCATTTT	CASSEVEPQHF
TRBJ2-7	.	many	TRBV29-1	TGCAGCGTTTTTTGGTCTTACGAGCAGTACTTC	CSVFWSYEQYF
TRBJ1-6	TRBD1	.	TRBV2	TGTGCCAGCAGGGCTCTTTCCGGGACAGGGAATTCACCCCTCCACTTT	CASRALSGTGNSPLHF
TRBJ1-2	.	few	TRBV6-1	TGTGCCAGCAGTAAAGGGTCTTGGGGCTACACCTTC	CASSKGSWGYTF
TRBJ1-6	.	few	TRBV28	TGTGCCAGCAACGACGGGGCTTCACCCCTCCACTTT	CASNDGASPLHF
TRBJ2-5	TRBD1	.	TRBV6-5	TGTGCCAGCAGTTACTCGCAGGACAGGGGCGGTTTGACCCAGTACTTC	CASSYSQDRGGLTQYF
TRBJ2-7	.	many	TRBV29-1	TGCAGCGTTGTAGCCGGGGACATGCGCCTCGAGCAGTACTTC	CSVVAGDMRLEQYF
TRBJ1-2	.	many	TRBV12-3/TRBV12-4	TGTGCCAGCAGTCCAGCGGGGATTCTTAACTATGGCTACACCTTC	CASSPAGILNYGYTF
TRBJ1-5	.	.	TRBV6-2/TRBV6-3	TGTGCCAGCACCTTTGGGGGAGGTCAGCCCCAGCATTTT	CASTFGGGQPQHF
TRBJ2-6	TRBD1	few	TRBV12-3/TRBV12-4	TGTGCCAGCAGTTCCAACACGGGACAGGGTACTGGGGCCAACGTCCTGACTTTC	CASSSNTGQGTGANVLTF
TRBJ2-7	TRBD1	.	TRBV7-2	TGTGCCAGCAGGTTGGGACAGGGGTCCTACGAGCAGTACTTC	CASRLGQGSYEQYF
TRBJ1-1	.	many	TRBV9	TGTGCCAGCAGCGTAGACCAAGCGGTTTTCACTGAAGCTTTCTTT	CASSVDQAVFTEAFF
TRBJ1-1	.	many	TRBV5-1	TGCGCCAGCAGCTCAAGCCTGCAGGGGTATGAAGCTTTCTTT	CASSSSLQGYEAFF
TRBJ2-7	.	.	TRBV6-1	TGTGCCAGCAGTGAACAAAGTCCTTACGACCACGAGCAGTACTTC	CASSEQSPYDHEQYF
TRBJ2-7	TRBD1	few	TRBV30	TGTGCCTGGACCGGAGAGACAGGGGGGTTTTCCTACGAGCAGTACTTC	CAWTGETGGFSYEQYF
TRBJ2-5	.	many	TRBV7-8	TGTGCCAGCAGCTTATTGGGAAACCGGGGGCGAGAGACCCAGTACTTC	CASSLLGNRGRETQYF
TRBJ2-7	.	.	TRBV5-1	TGCGCCAGCACGGACAGCTCCCGCTACGAGCAGTACTTC	CASTDSSRYEQYF
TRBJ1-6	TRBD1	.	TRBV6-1	TGTGCCAGCCGCCCCGGGGACAGGGGTCGATCACCCCTCCACTTT	CASRPGDRGRSPLHF
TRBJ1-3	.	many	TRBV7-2	TGTGCCAGCAGCCCCGGCAGGAACGGAAACACCATATATTTT	CASSPGRNGNTIYF
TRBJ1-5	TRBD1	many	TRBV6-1	TGTGCCAGCAGTCCAATGGACAGGGCTGACCAGCCCCAGCATTTT	CASSPMDRADQPQHF
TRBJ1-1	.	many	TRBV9	TGTGCCAGCAGCGTAGTGGGGGGGTACACTGAAGCTTTCTTT	CASSVVGGYTEAFF
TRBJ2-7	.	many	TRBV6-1	TGTGCCAGCGGCCCGGAAAACTACGAGCAGTACTTC	CASGPENYEQYF
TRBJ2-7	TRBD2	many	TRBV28	TGTGCCAGCAGTTTACCCGGACTAGCGGGTCCCGACGAGCAGTACTTC	CASSLPGLAGPDEQYF
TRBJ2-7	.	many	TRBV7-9	TGTGCCAGCAGCTTAATGCAGGGTTCCTCCTACGAGCAGTACTTC	CASSLMQGSSYEQYF
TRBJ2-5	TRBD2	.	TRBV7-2	TGTGCCAGCAGCCAACTAACGGGAGGGTTGGGAGAGACCCAGTACTTC	CASSQLTGGLGETQYF
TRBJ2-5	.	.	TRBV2	TGTGCCAGCAGCGTCAGGGCACGAGAGACCCAGTACTTC	CASSVRARETQYF
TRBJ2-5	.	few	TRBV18	TGTGCCAGCTCACCCCAGAAAAACCAAGAGACCCAGTACTTC	CASSPQKNQETQYF
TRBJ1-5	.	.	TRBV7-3	TGTGCCAGCAGCTTAAGCCACACTAGCAATCAGCCCCAGCATTTT	CASSLSHTSNQPQHF
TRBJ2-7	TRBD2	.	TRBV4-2	TGTGCCAGCAGCCCCCGACTAGCGAGCTCCTACGAGCAGTACTTC	CASSPRLASSYEQYF
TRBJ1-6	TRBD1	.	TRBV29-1	TGCAGCGTTGACGACAGGGGTAGCTCCTATAATTCACCCCTCCACTTT	CSVDDRGSSYNSPLHF
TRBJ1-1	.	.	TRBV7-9	TGTGCCAGCAGCCCGGTGCTGGGGGGTTGGACTGAAGCTTTCTTT	CASSPVLGGWTEAFF
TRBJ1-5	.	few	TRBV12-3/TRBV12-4	TGTGCCAGCAGTTTCCATGGGGAGGCCCAGCCCCAGCATTTT	CASSFHGEAQPQHF
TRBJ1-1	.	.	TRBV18	TGTGCCAGCTCACCAGCGGGGGCAAAAGGGGACACTGAAGCTTTCTTT	CASSPAGAKGDTEAFF
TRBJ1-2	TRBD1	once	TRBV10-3	TGTGCCATCAGGGATACAGACAGGGGCGATGGCTACACCTTC	CAIRDTDRGDGYTF
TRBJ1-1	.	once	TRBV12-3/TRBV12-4	TGTGCCAGCAGTTTAACCTTTACTGAAGCTTTCTTT	CASSLTFTEAFF
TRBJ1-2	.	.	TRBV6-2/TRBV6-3	TGTGCCAGCGGAGCGGGAAGAGGCTGGCTGTACTATGGCTACACCTTC	CASGAGRGWLYYGYTF
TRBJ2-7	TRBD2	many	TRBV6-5	TGTGCCAGCAGTTGGGAGGCGGGACTAGCGGGTTACGAGCAGTACTTC	CASSWEAGLAGYEQYF
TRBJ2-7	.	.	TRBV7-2	TGTGCCAGCAGCCCTTCAGCCGGATACTCCTACGAGCAGTACTTC	CASSPSAGYSYEQYF
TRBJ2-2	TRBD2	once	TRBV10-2	TGCGCCAGCAGTGAAGCCCTAGCGGGAGGTCGGGGCACCGGGGAGCTGTTTTTT	CASSEALAGGRGTGELFF
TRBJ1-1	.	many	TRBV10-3	TGTGCCATCAGTGAGTCCCAAGGGTTCGGGACTGAAGCTTTCTTT	CAISESQGFGTEAFF
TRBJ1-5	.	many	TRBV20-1	TGCAGTGCTAGGGACTTCTTTGATCAGCCCCAGCATTTT	CSARDFFDQPQHF
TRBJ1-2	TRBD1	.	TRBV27	TGTGCCAGCAGTTTATCTGGGACAGGAGCTGGTGGCTACACCTTC	CASSLSGTGAGGYTF
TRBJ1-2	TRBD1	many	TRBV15	TGTGCCACCAGTCCCACGGGACAGGTTCCTCTTAACTATGGCTACACCTTC	CATSPTGQVPLNYGYTF
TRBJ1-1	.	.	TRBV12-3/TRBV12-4	TGTGCCAGCAGTTCCCTAGCGGGGGCGGACACTGAAGCTTTCTTT	CASSSLAGADTEAFF
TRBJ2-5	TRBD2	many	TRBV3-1	TGTGCCAGCAGCCAAGGGGACGGGGGGGTCTGGCAGACCCAGTACTTC	CASSQGDGGVWQTQYF
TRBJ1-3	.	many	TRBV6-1	TGTGCCAGCAGTGACACCTACTCTGGAAACACCATATATTTT	CASSDTYSGNTIYF